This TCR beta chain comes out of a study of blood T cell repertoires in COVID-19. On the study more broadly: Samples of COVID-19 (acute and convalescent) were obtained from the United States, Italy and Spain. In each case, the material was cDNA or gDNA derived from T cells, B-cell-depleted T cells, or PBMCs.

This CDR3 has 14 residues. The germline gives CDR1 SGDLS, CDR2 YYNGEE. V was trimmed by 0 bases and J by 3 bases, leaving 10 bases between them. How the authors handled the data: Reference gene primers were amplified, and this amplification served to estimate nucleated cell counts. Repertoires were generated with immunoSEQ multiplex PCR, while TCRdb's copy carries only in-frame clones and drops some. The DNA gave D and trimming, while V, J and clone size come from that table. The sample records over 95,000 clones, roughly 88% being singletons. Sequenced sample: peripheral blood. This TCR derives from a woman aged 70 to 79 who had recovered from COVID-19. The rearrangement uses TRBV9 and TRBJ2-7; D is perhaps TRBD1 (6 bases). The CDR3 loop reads CASSVGGLVYEQYF. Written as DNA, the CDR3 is TGTGCCAGCAGCGTAGGGGGGCTAGTCTACGAGCAGTACTTC.